The 13 T cell receptor beta chains in this list originate from one sample, sequenced in a study of read filtering for tumor transcriptome and immune sequencing. The library was built from 400 to 500 ng RNA with molecular barcoded adaptors for alpha/delta and beta/gamma chains. One entry per CDR3 protein, called by TCRdb with MiXCR from the reads. The table lists fewer than 150,000 distinct CDR3 sequences, around 13% of them singletons, with around 10% in the top ten. The specimen was a population of CD138-negative cells sorted from bone marrow. The receptors were sampled from a donor aged 40 or older with multiple myeloma.

At least ten counts were recorded for this clonotype. The chain couples TRBV6-6 to TRBJ2-1, with TRBD2 matching over 12 bases. CDR3 length: 14 residues. Germline-derived CDR1 and CDR2 are MNHNY and SVGAGI (reference sequence). J was trimmed by 7 bases and V by 6 bases; bases with no gene match: 4. CDR3 nucleotide sequence: TGTGCCAGCAGGGATACTAGCGGGAGGAATGAGCAGTTCTTC. This encodes CASRDTSGRNEQFF.

Concerning this clonotype: This may come from a read error, since a much larger clone is one base off. This chain uses TRBV7-9 with TRBJ1-4; D remains ambiguous. The CDR3 covers 12 residues. Germline CDR1 and CDR2: SEHNR and FQNEAQ (reference sequence). The CDR3 coding sequence is TGTGCCAGCAGCTTCCCGAGGGAAAAACTGGTTTTT. Translation: CASSFPREKLVF.

The chain carries TRBV5-8 and TRBJ2-5, with a weak D call TRBD2 (7 bases). The CDR3 loop spans 15 amino acids. V lost 3 bases and J 1 base, leaving 13 bases between the germline ends. Germline V lookup: CDR1 SGHTS, CDR2 YDEGEE. The CDR3 reads CASSSTRGAQETQYF. Written as DNA, the CDR3 is TGTGCCAGCAGCTCTACTCGGGGGGCCCAAGAGACCCAGTACTTC.

The table lists this clonotype with many counts. The V call is TRBV6-5, the J call TRBJ1-1; the D gene is possibly TRBD1 (5 bases). The CDR3 length is 14 residues. Germline V gene sequence: CDR1 MNHEY, CDR2 SVGAGI. Trimming cost V 8 bases and J 0 bases, with 13 bases left between them. The DNA for the CDR3 is TGTGCCAGCTGGGGGGGGGGGATGAACACTGAAGCTTTCTTT. This translates into CASWGGGMNTEAFF.

This clonotype was observed a handful of times. The V call is TRBV29-1, the J call TRBJ2-7, with 8 bases fitting TRBD1. Germline loops: CDR1 SQVTM, CDR2 ANQGSEA. The ends lost 4 bases at V and 6 bases at J; junction bases unmatched: 8. This CDR3 spans 13 amino acids. The CDR3 region is CSVVRTGTREQYF. In DNA, the CDR3 is TGCAGCGTTGTCCGGACAGGGACACGCGAGCAGTACTTC.

This clonotype was recorded at least ten times. The CDR3 loop reads CASRNRGQPQHF. The DNA for the CDR3 is TGTGCCAGCAGAAACAGGGGTCAGCCCCAGCATTTT. The chain carries TRBV6-2 or TRBV6-3 and TRBJ1-5, with 7 bases fitting TRBD1. The germline gives CDR1 MNHEY, CDR2 SVGEGT. V trimming: 6 bases; J trimming: 6 bases; junction bases outside the gene matches: 2. The CDR3 has 12 residues.

This clonotype was picked up many times. V usage is TRBV20-1 and J usage is TRBJ2-7, with 10 bases identical to TRBD2. The germline V gene has CDR1 DFQATT and CDR2 SNEGSKA (reference sequence). The V segment lost 6 bases and the J segment 0 bases; nucleotides outside the gene matches: 8. This CDR3 has 15 residues. This CDR3 is CSANPASGSSYEQYF. In nucleotides, the CDR3 is TGCAGTGCCAACCCCGCTAGCGGGAGCTCCTACGAGCAGTACTTC.

This clonotype came up many times. CDR3: CASSPRGATGGASETQYF. CDR3 sequence (DNA): TGTGCCAGCAGCCCTAGGGGGGCGACAGGGGGCGCGTCAGAGACCCAGTACTTC. This chain joins TRBV7-2 and TRBJ2-5; the match to TRBD1 covers 10 bases. V gave up 5 bases and J gave up 4 bases; unmatched junction bases: 16. Germline V gives CDR1 SGHTA, CDR2 FQGNSA. CDR3 size: 18 residues.

This clonotype is labeled medium-sized. The chain carries TRBV20-1 and TRBJ2-1; TRBD1 agrees at 9 bases. The CDR3 consists of 14 residues. Germline V gives CDR1 DFQATT, CDR2 SNEGSKA (reference sequence). The J segment lost 7 bases and the V segment lost 0 bases, leaving 4 bases of the junction unmatched. The CDR3 DNA sequence: TGCAGTGCTAGAGATAACAGGGGGCGGAATGAGCAGTTCTTC. Translation: CSARDNRGRNEQFF.

The chain is built from TRBV9 and TRBJ2-3, with TRBD2 as a possible D gene (7 bases). Germline V gene lookup returns CDR1 SGDLS and CDR2 YYNGEE. The V gene lost 4 bases and the J gene lost 1 base, with 10 bases spanning the gap. This CDR3 comprises 14 residues. CDR3 protein: CASSRGAGTDTQYF. For the CDR3, the DNA is TGTGCCAGCAGCCGGGGGGCCGGCACAGATACGCAGTATTTT.

Of note for this clonotype: A much larger clone lies one base from this, so it may be a read error. The conserved phenylalanine or tryptophan is not found at the CDR3 terminus, so this likely reflects a read error. This chain links TRBV10-3 with TRBJ1-1; 11 nucleotides line up with TRBD1. This CDR3 is 15 amino acids long. CDR1 and CDR2 from the germline V gene are ENHRY and SYGVKD. J was trimmed by 5 bases and V by 4 bases; bases with no gene match: 6. The DNA for the CDR3 is TGTGCCATCAGTGGAGGACAGGGGGCAGGTACTGAAGCTTTCTCT. It encodes CAISGGQGAGTEAFS.

Ten or more counts support this clonotype. The rearrangement joins TRBV28 to TRBJ2-1; D unresolved. This CDR3 is built from 11 residues. Germline CDR1 is MDHEN and CDR2 is SYDVKM. V was trimmed by 7 bases and J by 9 bases, leaving 10 bases between them. CDR3 amino acids: CASIGTGEQFF. Written as DNA, the CDR3 is TGTGCCAGCATAGGTACGGGTGAGCAGTTCTTC.

This clonotype was picked up many times. The chain is built from TRBV11-2 and TRBJ2-1; D perhaps matches TRBD2 (5 bases). Trimming stripped 1 base from V and 3 bases from J, with 7 bases between. Germline V gives CDR1 SGHAT, CDR2 FQNNGV. The CDR3 has 14 amino acids. The CDR3 DNA reads TGTGCCAGCAGCTTAGGAGGGAACTACAATGAGCAGTTCTTC. This sequence encodes CASSLGGNYNEQFF.